The 8 T cell receptor beta chains presented below share a single source sample, sequenced in a study of cytomegalovirus exposure and HLA in healthy donors. The PCR employed 60 Vbeta primers together with 13 Jbeta primers. Measured with immunoSEQ multiplex PCR; TCRdb has only the in-frame clones, and not every one. Found here are more than 90,000 clones, around 83% of them singletons; the top ten hold more than 20%. Sequenced: PBMCs. Receptors were obtained from a man aged 30 to 39 in good health and CMV-seropositive.

The CDR3, as DNA: TGTGCCAGCAGTGACCTGTTGGGGGGGGAAGAGACCCAGTACTTC. Its translation is CASSDLLGGEETQYF. The V gene is TRBV28, the J gene TRBJ2-5, with 7 bases lining up with TRBD2. The CDR3 consists of 15 residues. CDR1 is MDHEN and CDR2 is SYDVKM in the germline V gene. The V segment lost 5 bases and the J segment 3 bases; nucleotides outside the gene matches: 9. The full variable domain, its missing parts supplied by reference TRBV28 and TRBJ2-5, is DVKVTQSSRYLVKRTGEKVFLECVQDMDHENMFWYRQDPGLGLRLIYFSYDVKMKEKGDIPEGYSVSREKKERFSLILESASTNQTSMYLCASSDLLGGEETQYFGPGTRLLVL.

The rearrangement uses TRBV19 and TRBJ1-3; D uncertain. This CDR3 contains 14 residues. Per germline, CDR1 LNHDA and CDR2 SQIVND (reference sequence). Trimming shortened V by 3 bases and J by 4 bases, and 10 bases separated the two germline ends. CDR3 DNA sequence: TGTGCCAGTAGTATCAGAAACCGCGGAAACACCATATATTTT. Its protein is CASSIRNRGNTIYF.

The chain carries TRBV30 and TRBJ1-5, with unresolved D. The CDR3 is 15 amino acids. Germline V gene sequence: CDR1 GTSNPN, CDR2 SVGIG (reference sequence). Trimming took off 3 bases at V and 3 bases at J, with 15 bases between the two ends. In DNA, the CDR3 is TGTGCCTGGAGCCCATGGAGGGTTAACAATCAGCCCCAGCATTTT. Its translation: CAWSPWRVNNQPQHF.

As concerns this clone: This sample includes further DNA sequences coding for the same CDR3. The chain links TRBV4-2 to TRBJ2-1, with 7 bases that match TRBD2. The CDR3 contains 17 residues. Trimming removed 2 bases from V and 3 bases from J; junction bases left unmatched: 10. The V gene's germline CDR1 is LGHNA and CDR2 YNFKEQ. CDR3 sequence (DNA): TGTGCCAGCAGCCAACACGGCCTAGCGGTCAACTACAATGAGCAGTTCTTC. Translating it yields CASSQHGLAVNYNEQFF.

The rearrangement links TRBV18 to TRBJ1-2; 7 positions agree with TRBD1. V dropped 3 bases and J dropped 5; count of bases not matched to a gene: 12. This CDR3 has 16 amino acids. Germline CDR1 reads KGHSH; CDR2 reads LQKENI. The CDR3 spells CASSPSTPGGGYGYTF. CDR3 in DNA: TGTGCCAGCTCACCGTCTACCCCAGGGGGTGGTTATGGCTACACCTTC.

The rearrangement joins TRBV21-1 to TRBJ2-7; the table names TRBD1, a call not compared with the DNA. TRBV21-1 represents a pseudogene. The CDR3 runs 16 residues. CDR3 nucleotides: TGTGCCAGCAGCACCGTTTCGGGACAAAGTTTGAACGAGCAGTACTTC. This gives the protein CASSTVSGQSLNEQYF.

In its sample, this clone was seen once. The chain uses TRBV19 and TRBJ1-5; TRBD1 might be the D (6 bases). The germline CDR1 and CDR2 sequences are LNHDA and SQIVND (reference sequence). CDR3 length: 14 amino acids. The V end was cut by 3 bases, the J end by 3 bases, with 9 bases between. The CDR3 sequence: CASSIRDTNQPQHF. In DNA form, the CDR3 reads TGTGCCAGTAGTATCCGGGACACCAATCAGCCCCAGCATTTT.

This chain connects TRBV14 to TRBJ2-1, with TRBD2 identical over 13 bases. The length of the CDR3 is 15 residues. V was clipped by 4 bases and J by 5 bases; unmatched bases: 2. CDR1 is SGHDN and CDR2 is FVKESK in the germline V gene. The CDR3 DNA sequence: TGTGCCAGCAGCCTACTAGCGGGAGGGAACAATGAGCAGTTCTTC. It is translated as CASSLLAGGNNEQFF. The full variable domain, in which reference TRBV14 and TRBJ2-1 provide the parts outside the CDR3, is EAGVTQFPSHSVIEKGQTVTLRCDPISGHDNLYWYRRVMGKEIKFLLHFVKESKQDESGMPNNRFLAERTGGTYSTLKVQPAELEDSGVYFCASSLLAGGNNEQFFGPGTRLTVL.